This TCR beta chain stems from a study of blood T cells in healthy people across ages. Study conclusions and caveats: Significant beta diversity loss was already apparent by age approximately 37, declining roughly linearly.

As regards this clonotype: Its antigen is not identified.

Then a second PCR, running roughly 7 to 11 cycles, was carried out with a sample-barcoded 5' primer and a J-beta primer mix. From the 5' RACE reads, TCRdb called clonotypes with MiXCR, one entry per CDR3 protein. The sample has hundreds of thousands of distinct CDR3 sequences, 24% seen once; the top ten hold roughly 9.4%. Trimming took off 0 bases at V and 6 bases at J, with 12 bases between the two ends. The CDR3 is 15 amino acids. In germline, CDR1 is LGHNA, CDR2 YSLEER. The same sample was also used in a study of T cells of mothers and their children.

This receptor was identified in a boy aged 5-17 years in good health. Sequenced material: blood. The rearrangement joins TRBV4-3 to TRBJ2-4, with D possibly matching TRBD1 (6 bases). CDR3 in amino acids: CASSQDGRGGNIQYF. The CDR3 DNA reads TGCGCCAGCAGCCAAGACGGCAGGGGCGGAAACATTCAGTACTTC.